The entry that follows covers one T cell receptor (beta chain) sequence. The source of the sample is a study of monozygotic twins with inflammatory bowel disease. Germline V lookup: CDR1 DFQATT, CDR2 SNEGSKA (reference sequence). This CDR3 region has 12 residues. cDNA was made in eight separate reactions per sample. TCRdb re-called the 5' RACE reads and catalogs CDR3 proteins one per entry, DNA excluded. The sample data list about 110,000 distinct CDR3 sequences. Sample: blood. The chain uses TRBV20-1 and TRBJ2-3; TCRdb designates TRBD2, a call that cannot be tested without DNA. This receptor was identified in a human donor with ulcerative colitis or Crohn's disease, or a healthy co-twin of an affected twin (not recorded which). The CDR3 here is CSALAGADTQYF.